The clone carrying this T cell receptor (beta chain) was recorded only once. This entry belongs to a study of blood T cells in healthy people across ages. Study context: Template switching caught about one barcoded beta molecule for each two T cells.

The CDR3 extends over 15 amino acids. The ends lost 5 bases at V and 1 base at J; junction bases unmatched: 5. CDR1 and CDR2 from the germline V gene are LNHDA and SQIVND (reference sequence). The use of a sample-barcoded 5' primer and a J-beta primer mix characterized a second PCR of roughly 6 to 11 cycles. Every molecule of cDNA carried a tag from a template-switch adaptor with 12 random nucleotides. TCRdb re-derived calls from the 5' RACE reads in MiXCR, one entry per CDR3 protein. The data hold 650,000 to 1,000,000 distinct CDR3 sequences, with around 36% observed a single time. This clonotype was sampled from a man aged 18 to 29 in good health. The material sequenced was blood. This chain links TRBV19 with TRBJ1-5, with 7 bases identical to TRBD1. CDR3 loop: CASSPGGQSNQPQHF. The CDR3 nucleotides read TGTGCCAGTAGTCCTGGGGGACAGAGCAATCAGCCCCAGCATTTT. Using reference TRBV19 and TRBJ1-5 for the parts outside the CDR3, the full variable domain is DGGITQSPKYLFRKEGQNVTLSCEQNLNHDAMYWYRQDPGQGLRLIYYSQIVNDFQKGDIAEGYSVSREKKESFPLTVTSAQKNPTAFYLCASSPGGQSNQPQHFGDGTRLSIL.